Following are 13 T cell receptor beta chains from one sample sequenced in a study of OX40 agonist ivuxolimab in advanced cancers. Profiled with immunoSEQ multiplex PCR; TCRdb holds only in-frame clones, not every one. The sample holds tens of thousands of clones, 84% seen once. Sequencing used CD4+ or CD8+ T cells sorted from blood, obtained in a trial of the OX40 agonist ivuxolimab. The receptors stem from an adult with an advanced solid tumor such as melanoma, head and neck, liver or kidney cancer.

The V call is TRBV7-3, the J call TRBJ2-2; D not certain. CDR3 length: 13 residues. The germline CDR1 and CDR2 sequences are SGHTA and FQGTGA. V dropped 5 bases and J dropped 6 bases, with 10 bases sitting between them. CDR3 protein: CASSTNTAGELFF. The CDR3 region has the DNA TGTGCCAGCAGCACGAACACAGCCGGGGAGCTGTTTTTT.

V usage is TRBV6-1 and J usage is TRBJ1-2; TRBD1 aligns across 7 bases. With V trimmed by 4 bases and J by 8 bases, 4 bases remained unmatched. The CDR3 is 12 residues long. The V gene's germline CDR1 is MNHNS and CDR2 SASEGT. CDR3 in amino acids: CASSGGQSGYTF. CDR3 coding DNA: TGTGCCAGCAGTGGGGGACAGTCGGGCTACACCTTC.

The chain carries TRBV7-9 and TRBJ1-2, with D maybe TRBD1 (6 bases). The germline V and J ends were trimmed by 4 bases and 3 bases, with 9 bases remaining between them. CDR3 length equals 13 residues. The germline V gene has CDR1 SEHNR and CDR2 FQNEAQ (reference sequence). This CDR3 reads CASSSGVYYGYTF. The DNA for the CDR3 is TGTGCCAGCAGCTCAGGGGTTTACTATGGCTACACCTTC.

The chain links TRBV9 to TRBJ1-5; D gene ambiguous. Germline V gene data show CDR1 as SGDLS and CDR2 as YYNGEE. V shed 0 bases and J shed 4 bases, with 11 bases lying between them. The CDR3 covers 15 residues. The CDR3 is CASSVGSTANQPQHF. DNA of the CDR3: TGTGCCAGCAGCGTAGGATCCACAGCTAATCAGCCCCAGCATTTT.

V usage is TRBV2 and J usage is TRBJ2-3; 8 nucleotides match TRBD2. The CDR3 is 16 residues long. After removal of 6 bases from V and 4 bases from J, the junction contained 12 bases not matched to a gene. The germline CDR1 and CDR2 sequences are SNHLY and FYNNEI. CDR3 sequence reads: CASSTGGTARADTQYF. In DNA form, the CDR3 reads TGTGCCAGCAGCACGGGGGGGACGGCTCGCGCAGATACGCAGTATTTT.

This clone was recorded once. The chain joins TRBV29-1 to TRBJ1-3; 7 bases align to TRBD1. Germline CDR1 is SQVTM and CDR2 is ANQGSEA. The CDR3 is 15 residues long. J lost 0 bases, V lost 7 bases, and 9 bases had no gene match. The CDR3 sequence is CSAQDRPRSGNTIYF. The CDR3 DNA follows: TGCAGCGCCCAGGACAGGCCACGCTCTGGAAACACCATATATTTT.

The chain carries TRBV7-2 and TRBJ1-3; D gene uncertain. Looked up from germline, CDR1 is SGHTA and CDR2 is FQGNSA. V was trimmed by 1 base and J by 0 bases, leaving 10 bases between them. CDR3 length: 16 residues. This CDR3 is CASSLGGTSSGNTIYF. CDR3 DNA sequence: TGTGCCAGCAGCTTAGGTGGCACATCCTCTGGAAACACCATATATTTT.

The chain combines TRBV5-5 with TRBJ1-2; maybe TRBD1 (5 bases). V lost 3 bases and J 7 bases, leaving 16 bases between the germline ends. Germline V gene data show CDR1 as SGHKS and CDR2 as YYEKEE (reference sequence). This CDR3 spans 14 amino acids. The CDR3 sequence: CASSSLVGVFGYTF. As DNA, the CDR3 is TGTGCCAGCAGCTCGTTAGTAGGGGTTTTTGGCTACACCTTC. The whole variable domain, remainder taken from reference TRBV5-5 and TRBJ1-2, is DAGVTQSPTHLIKTRGQQVTLRCSPISGHKSVSWYQQVLGQGPQFIFQYYEKEERGRGNFPDRFSARQFPNYSSELNVNALLLGDSALYLCASSSLVGVFGYTFGSGTRLTVV.

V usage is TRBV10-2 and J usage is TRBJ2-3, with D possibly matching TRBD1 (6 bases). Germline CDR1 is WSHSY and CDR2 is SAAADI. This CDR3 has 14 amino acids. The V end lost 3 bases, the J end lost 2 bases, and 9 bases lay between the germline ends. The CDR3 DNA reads TGCGCCAGCAGTGATGTGGGGGCCACAGATACGCAGTATTTT. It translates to CASSDVGATDTQYF.

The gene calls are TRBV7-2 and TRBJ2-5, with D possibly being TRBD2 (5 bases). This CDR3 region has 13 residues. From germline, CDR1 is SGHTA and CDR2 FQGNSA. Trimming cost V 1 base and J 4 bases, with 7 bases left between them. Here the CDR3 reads CASSLGAGETQYF. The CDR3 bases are TGTGCCAGCAGCTTAGGTGCGGGAGAGACCCAGTACTTC.

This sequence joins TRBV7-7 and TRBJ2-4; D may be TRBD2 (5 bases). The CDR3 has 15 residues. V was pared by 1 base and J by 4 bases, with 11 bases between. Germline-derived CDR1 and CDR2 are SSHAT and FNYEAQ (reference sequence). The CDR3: CASSLVYGGKNIQYF. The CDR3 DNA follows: TGTGCCAGCAGCTTAGTGTATGGCGGGAAAAACATTCAGTACTTC.

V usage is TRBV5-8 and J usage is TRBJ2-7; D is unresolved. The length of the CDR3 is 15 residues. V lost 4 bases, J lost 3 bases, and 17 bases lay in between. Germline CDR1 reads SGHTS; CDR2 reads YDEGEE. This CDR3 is CASSQRQTLVYEQYF. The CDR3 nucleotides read TGTGCCAGCAGCCAAAGACAAACGTTGGTCTACGAGCAGTACTTC. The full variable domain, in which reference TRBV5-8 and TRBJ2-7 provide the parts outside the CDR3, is EAGVTQSPTHLIKTRGQQATLRCSPISGHTSVYWYQQALGLGLQFLLWYDEGEERNRGNFPPRFSGRQFPNYSSELNVNALELEDSALYLCASSQRQTLVYEQYFGPGTRLTVT.

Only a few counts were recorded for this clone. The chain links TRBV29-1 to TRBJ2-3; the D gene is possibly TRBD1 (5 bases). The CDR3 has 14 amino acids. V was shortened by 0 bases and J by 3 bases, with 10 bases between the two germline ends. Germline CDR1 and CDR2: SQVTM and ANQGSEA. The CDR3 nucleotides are TGCAGCGTTGAAGACAGGGAATGGACAGATACGCAGTATTTT. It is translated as CSVEDREWTDTQYF.